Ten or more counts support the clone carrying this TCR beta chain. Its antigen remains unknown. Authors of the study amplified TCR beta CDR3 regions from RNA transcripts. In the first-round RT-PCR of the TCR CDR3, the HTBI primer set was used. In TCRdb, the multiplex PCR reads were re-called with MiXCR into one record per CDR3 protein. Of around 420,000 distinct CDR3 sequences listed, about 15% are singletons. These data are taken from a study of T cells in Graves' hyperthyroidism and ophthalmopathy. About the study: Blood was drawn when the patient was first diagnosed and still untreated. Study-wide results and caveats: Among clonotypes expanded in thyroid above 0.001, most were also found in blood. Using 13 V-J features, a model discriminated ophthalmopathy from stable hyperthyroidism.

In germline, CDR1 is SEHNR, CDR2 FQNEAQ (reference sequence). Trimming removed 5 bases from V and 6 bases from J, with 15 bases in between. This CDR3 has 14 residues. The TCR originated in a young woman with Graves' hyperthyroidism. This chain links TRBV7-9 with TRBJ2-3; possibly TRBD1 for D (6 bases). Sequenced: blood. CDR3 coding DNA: TGTGCCAGCAGCCCATGGCAGGGGAAGGATACGCAGTATTTT. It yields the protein CASSPWQGKDTQYF.